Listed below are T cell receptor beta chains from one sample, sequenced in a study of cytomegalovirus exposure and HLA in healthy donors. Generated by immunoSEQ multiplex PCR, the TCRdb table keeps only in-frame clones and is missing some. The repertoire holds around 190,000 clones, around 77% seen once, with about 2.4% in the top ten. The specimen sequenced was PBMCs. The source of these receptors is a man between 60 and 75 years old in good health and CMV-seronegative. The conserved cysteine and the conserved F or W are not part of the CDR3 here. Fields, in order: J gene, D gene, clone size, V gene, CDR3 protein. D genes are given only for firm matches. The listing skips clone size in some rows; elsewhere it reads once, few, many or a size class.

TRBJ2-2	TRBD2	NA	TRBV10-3	AISRLAANTGELF
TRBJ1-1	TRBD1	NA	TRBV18	ASSPPGQGDTEAF
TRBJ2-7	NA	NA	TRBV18	ASSPDRQSYEQY
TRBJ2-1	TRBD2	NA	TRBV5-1	ASSPQRGGPNEQF
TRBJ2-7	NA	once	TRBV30	AWSSGRASYEQY
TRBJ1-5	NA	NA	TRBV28	ASSRSGVSNQPQH
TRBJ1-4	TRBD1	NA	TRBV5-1	ASSLGQGVTNEKLF
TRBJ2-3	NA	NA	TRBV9	ASSRSEGVFMEQY
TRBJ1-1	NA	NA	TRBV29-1	STQGMNTEAF
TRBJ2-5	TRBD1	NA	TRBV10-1	ASSPGQNQETQY
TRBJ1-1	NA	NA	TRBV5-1	ASSQGQGGTEAF
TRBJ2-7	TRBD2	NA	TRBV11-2	ASSPTPSGQGEQY
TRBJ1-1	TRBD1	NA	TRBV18	ASSPGQGLTEAF
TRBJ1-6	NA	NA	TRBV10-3	AISGSDSYNSPLH
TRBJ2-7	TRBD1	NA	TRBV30	AWQLGQGGTMQY
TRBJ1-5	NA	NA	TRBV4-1	ASSQGGVDNQPQH
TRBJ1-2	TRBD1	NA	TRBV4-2	ASSLQGYAESGYT
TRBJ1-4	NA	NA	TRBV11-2	ASSLRLGGRANEKLF
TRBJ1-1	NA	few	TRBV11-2	ASSFVYRTEAF
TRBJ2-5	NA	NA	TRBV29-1	SVDPGETQY
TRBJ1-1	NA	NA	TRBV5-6	ASSLGGSAFQGTEAF
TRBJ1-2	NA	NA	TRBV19	ASSIDPGTSSGGYT
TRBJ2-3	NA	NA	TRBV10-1	ASSPRGDTQY